The 5 T cell receptor beta chains below come from one sample, sequenced in a study of blood T cell repertoires in COVID-19. Sequencing used immunoSEQ multiplex PCR; TCRdb keeps in-frame clones, though not all of them. This table has some 270,000 clones, around 89% appearing once. Sequenced: peripheral blood. These receptors all stem from a man aged 25-40 years with acute or convalescent COVID-19.

The chain joins TRBV5-1 to TRBJ2-7; no reliable D call. The CDR3 runs 15 residues. CDR1 SGHRS and CDR2 YFSETQ come from the germline V gene. The V end lost 0 bases, the J end lost 3 bases, and 13 bases lay between the germline ends. The CDR3 loop is CASSLDASSVYEQYF. CDR3 coding DNA: TGCGCCAGCAGCTTGGATGCGAGTTCCGTCTACGAGCAGTACTTC.

This clone was found once. The rearrangement links TRBV28 to TRBJ1-2; a weak D match, TRBD1 (5 bases). The ends were cut back, 3 bases at V and 0 bases at J, with 8 bases in the middle. This CDR3 spans 14 amino acids. Germline V gene lookup returns CDR1 MDHEN and CDR2 SYDVKM. The chain's CDR3 is CASSLAGPNYGYTF. Written as DNA, the CDR3 is TGTGCCAGCAGTTTGGCAGGGCCTAACTATGGCTACACCTTC.

The rearrangement joins TRBV9 to TRBJ1-6; D is unclear. This CDR3 is 17 amino acids long. V was clipped by 1 base and J by 0 bases, with 11 bases between them. Per the germline V gene, CDR1 is SGDLS and CDR2 is YYNGEE. CDR3 bases: TGTGCCAGCAGCGTATCCGGTCGGAGCTCCTATAATTCACCCCTCCACTTT. Translated, it gives CASSVSGRSSYNSPLHF.

This chain uses TRBV2 with TRBJ1-5, with a tentative D call TRBD1 (6 bases). V gave up 7 bases and J gave up 2 bases, with 15 bases separating them. The CDR3 has 15 amino acids. CDR1 and CDR2 (germline): SNHLY, FYNNEI. The CDR3 is CASTPGGAGNQPQHF. The CDR3 region has the DNA TGTGCCAGCACCCCTGGGGGCGCAGGCAATCAGCCCCAGCATTTT.

A single count supports this clone. V usage is TRBV2 and J usage is TRBJ1-1; 7 nucleotides line up with TRBD1. V was pared by 7 bases and J by 5 bases, with 7 bases of the junction left unmatched. The germline CDR1 and CDR2 sequences are SNHLY and FYNNEI. The CDR3 has 13 residues. CDR3 amino acids: CASTQGESTEAFF. DNA of the CDR3: TGTGCCAGCACCCAGGGGGAGAGTACTGAAGCTTTCTTT.